The sequence of this T cell receptor beta chain was determined in a study of T cell repertoires in cytomegalovirus infection. V trimming: 1 base; J trimming: 0 bases; junction bases outside the gene matches: 7. The CDR3 loop spans 17 amino acids. Germline V lookup: CDR1 SGHNT, CDR2 YYREEE (reference sequence). Each CDR3 protein gets one entry after TCRdb re-called the reads with MiXCR. This table has hundreds of thousands of distinct CDR3 sequences, around 24% appearing once. J is TRBJ1-2 and V is TRBV5-4; 9 positions agree with TRBD1. The TCR sequence derives from a human donor in good health (CMV status not recorded). Some clones in this sample may be carry-over from other donors' samples. The material sequenced was CD8+ T cells from PBMCs. Written as DNA, the CDR3 is TGTGCCAGCAGCTTGCGTGGACAGGGGATGGCTAACTATGGCTACACCTTC. Translation gives CASSLRGQGMANYGYTF.